This TCR beta chain was recovered during a study of PD-L1 blockade in urothelial cancer. Whole-study context: Analyzed time points were 3 weeks (second dose) and 6 weeks after therapy began. Blood yielded a median of around 150,000 T cells per sample.

This clone was counted once. Documented time point: peripheral blood 6 weeks after treatment start. Sample numbers ranged from 1 to 8 per patient, encompassing pretreatment and on-treatment collections. Spiked synthetic TCR analogs estimated absolute template abundance per PCR. Generated by immunoSEQ multiplex PCR, the TCRdb table keeps only in-frame clones and is missing some. The sample consists of about 120,000 clones, more than 75% of them appearing once. The TCR comes from a man in his fifties or sixties with urothelial cancer. The sequencing here drew on PBMCs, taken around atezolizumab (anti-PD-L1) treatment.

In DNA form, the CDR3 reads TGTGCCAGTACCTCCGGGTTCGGCCAAAAATACAATGAGCAGTTCTTC. Residues: CASTSGFGQKYNEQFF. This chain connects TRBV19 to TRBJ2-1; no clear D. The CDR3 extends over 16 amino acids. Germline assignment: CDR1 LNHDA and CDR2 SQIVND (reference sequence). V shed 7 bases and J shed 4 bases, with 20 bases lying between them.